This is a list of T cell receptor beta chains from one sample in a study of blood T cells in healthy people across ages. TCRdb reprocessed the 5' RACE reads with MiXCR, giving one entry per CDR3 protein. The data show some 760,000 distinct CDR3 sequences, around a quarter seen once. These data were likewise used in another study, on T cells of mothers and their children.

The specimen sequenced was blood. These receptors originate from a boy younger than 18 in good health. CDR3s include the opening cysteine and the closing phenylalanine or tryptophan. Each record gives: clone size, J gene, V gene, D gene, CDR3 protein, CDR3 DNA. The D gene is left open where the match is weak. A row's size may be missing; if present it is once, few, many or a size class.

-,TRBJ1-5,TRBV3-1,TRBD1,CASSQAGTGVDQPQHF,TGTGCCAGCAGCCAAGCCGGGACAGGGGTTGATCAGCCCCAGCATTTT
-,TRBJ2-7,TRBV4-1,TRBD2,CASSQETGLSLATLVEQYF,TGCGCCAGCAGCCAAGAAACGGGACTATCTCTAGCGACTCTCGTCGAGCAGTACTTC
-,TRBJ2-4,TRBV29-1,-,CSVEGDSGIQYF,TGCAGCGTTGAAGGGGACTCGGGCATTCAGTACTTC
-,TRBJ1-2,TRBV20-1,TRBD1,CSVHRGDYGYTF,TGCAGTGTCCACAGGGGGGACTATGGCTACACCTTC
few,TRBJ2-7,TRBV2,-,CASSHPGPGYEQYF,TGTGCCAGCAGCCATCCGGGACCGGGCTACGAGCAGTACTTC
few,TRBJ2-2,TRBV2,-,CASSRTAFTGELFF,TGTGCCAGCAGTAGGACAGCTTTCACCGGGGAGCTGTTTTTT
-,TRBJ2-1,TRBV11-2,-,CASSKPAYGEQFF,TGTGCCAGCAGCAAGCCCGCCTATGGTGAGCAGTTCTTC
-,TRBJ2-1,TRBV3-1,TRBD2,CASSQGGIGFF,TGTGCCAGCAGCCAGGGAGGGATTGGGTTCTTC
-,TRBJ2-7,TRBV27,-,CASSLSAIGSYEQYF,TGTGCCAGCAGTTTATCAGCCATAGGGTCCTACGAGCAGTACTTC
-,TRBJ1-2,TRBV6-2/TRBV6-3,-,CTSSYQAANYGYTF,TGTACCAGCAGTTACCAGGCAGCTAACTATGGCTACACCTTC
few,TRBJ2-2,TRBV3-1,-,CASVGYTGELFF,TGTGCCAGCGTGGGGTACACCGGGGAGCTGTTTTTT
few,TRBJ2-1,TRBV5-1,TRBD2,CASSSPRLAAVNEQFF,TGCGCCAGCAGCTCGCCCAGACTAGCGGCAGTGAATGAGCAGTTCTTC
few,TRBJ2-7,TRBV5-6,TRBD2,CASSLVASGAYEQYF,TGTGCCAGCAGCTTGGTGGCTAGCGGAGCCTACGAGCAGTACTTC
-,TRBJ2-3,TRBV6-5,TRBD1,CASSNRQGRGTDTQYF,TGTGCCAGCAGTAACCGACAGGGTCGGGGCACAGATACGCAGTATTTT
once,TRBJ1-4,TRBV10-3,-,CAISESAANREKLFF,TGTGCCATCAGTGAGTCGGCTGCCAACCGGGAAAAACTGTTTTTT
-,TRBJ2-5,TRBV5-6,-,CASSLGRAQQETQYF,TGTGCCAGCAGCTTGGGTCGGGCACAGCAAGAGACCCAGTACTTC
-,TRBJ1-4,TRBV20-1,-,CSARPGFNEKLFF,TGCAGTGCTCGACCCGGTTTTAATGAAAAACTGTTTTTT
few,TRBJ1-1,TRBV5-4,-,CAGTPGMNTEAFF,TGTGCCGGCACCCCGGGCATGAACACTGAAGCTTTCTTT